Below, 20 T cell receptor beta chains from the same sample are listed, as sequenced in a study of blood T cell repertoires in COVID-19. Here immunoSEQ multiplex PCR was the method, and the copy in TCRdb shows in-frame clones only, minus some. The sample consists of about 440,000 clones, 88% of them appearing once. The sequenced sample was peripheral blood. The receptors derive from a woman between 45 and 65 years old with COVID-19, enrolled during active disease.

This chain uses TRBV19 with TRBJ1-1; 9 bases are a match to TRBD1. The trim removed 5 bases at V and 4 bases at J, leaving 8 bases unmatched. Germline V gene data show CDR1 as LNHDA and CDR2 as SQIVND (reference sequence). CDR3 length: 15 residues. The CDR3 DNA reads as TGTGCCAGTAGTCTCTGGACAGGGGACATCACTGAAGCTTTCTTT. This encodes CASSLWTGDITEAFF.

This clone was counted a single time. This rearrangement joins TRBV5-1 to TRBJ1-1; perhaps TRBD1 as D (5 bases). CDR3 length equals 14 residues. V was pared by 0 bases and J by 3 bases, with 9 bases between. Looked up from germline, CDR1 is SGHRS and CDR2 is YFSETQ. CDR3 in amino acids: CASSLVSGDTEAFF. The DNA for the CDR3 is TGCGCCAGCAGCTTGGTCTCGGGGGACACTGAAGCTTTCTTT. Together with reference TRBV5-1 and TRBJ1-1, the CDR3 gives the full variable domain: KAGVTQTPRYLIKTRGQQVTLSCSPISGHRSVSWYQQTPGQGLQFLFEYFSETQRNKGNFPGRFSGRQFSNSRSEMNVSTLELGDSALYLCASSLVSGDTEAFFGQGTRLTVV.

This sequence joins TRBV2 and TRBJ1-1; TRBD1 agrees at 8 bases. Germline V gene lookup returns CDR1 SNHLY and CDR2 FYNNEI. The CDR3 runs 12 residues. V lost 9 bases to trimming and J lost 3 bases; unmatched junction nucleotides: 3. The DNA for the CDR3 is TGTGCCAGTAACAGGGGGTACACTGAAGCTTTCTTT. Protein sequence: CASNRGYTEAFF.

The rearrangement links TRBV5-4 to TRBJ1-3; maybe TRBD1 (6 bases). The V gene's germline CDR1 is SGHNT and CDR2 YYREEE (reference sequence). V dropped 10 bases and J dropped 2 bases, with 19 bases sitting between them. CDR3 length equals 15 residues. The CDR3 DNA follows: TGTGCCTATTCAGGAGGGGGGGCCGCTGGAAACACCATATATTTT. It encodes CAYSGGGAAGNTIYF.

The CDR3 is CASSFRRGEKLFF. As DNA, the CDR3 is TGTGCCAGCAGTTTCAGGAGGGGTGAAAAACTGTTTTTT. The V and J genes are TRBV27 and TRBJ1-4, with D maybe TRBD1 (5 bases). The V end was cut by 3 bases, the J end by 7 bases, with 9 bases between. CDR1 is MNHEY and CDR2 is SMNVEV in the germline V gene (reference sequence). The CDR3 has 13 residues.

This chain connects TRBV6-5 to TRBJ1-6, with a tentative D call TRBD1 (6 bases). CDR3 length: 15 residues. The V end was cut by 6 bases, the J end by 11 bases, with 20 bases between. Germline V gives CDR1 MNHEY, CDR2 SVGAGI. CDR3: CASSSLGGGRTPLHF. In DNA form, the CDR3 reads TGTGCCAGCAGCTCCCTAGGGGGGGGAAGGACACCCCTCCACTTT.

The count of this clone is one. This chain joins TRBV5-4 and TRBJ2-7; possibly TRBD2 for D (6 bases). Trimming took 6 bases from V and 1 from J, leaving 14 bases between them. The CDR3 length is 14 residues. Germline V gene lookup returns CDR1 SGHNT and CDR2 YYREEE (reference sequence). CDR3 nucleotides: TGTGCCAGCACGGAGGGGCGGGGTTCCTACGAGCAGTACTTC. This encodes CASTEGRGSYEQYF.

This clone was detected once. This rearrangement joins TRBV5-4 to TRBJ2-1; D is possibly TRBD2 (5 bases). CDR3 length equals 16 residues. CDR1 is SGHNT and CDR2 is YYREEE in the germline V gene (reference sequence). The V end was cut by 4 bases, the J end by 3 bases, with 17 bases between. CDR3 nucleotide sequence: TGTGCCAGCAGCCCCGGGATCCCAGATTACTACAATGAGCAGTTCTTC. Translated, it gives CASSPGIPDYYNEQFF.

This rearrangement joins TRBV19 to TRBJ1-2; 12 nucleotides line up with TRBD1. CDR1 and CDR2 from the germline V gene are LNHDA and SQIVND (reference sequence). The junction had 9 bases not matched to a gene; V was cut back by 5 bases and J by 5 bases. The CDR3 is made up of 16 amino acids. The DNA for the CDR3 is TGTGCCAGTAGTCCCGGCCGGGACAGGGGGCAATATGGCTACACCTTC. Translated, it gives CASSPGRDRGQYGYTF.

J is TRBJ1-5 and V is TRBV20-1; no definite D call. The CDR3 extends over 15 amino acids. Germline-derived CDR1 and CDR2 are DFQATT and SNEGSKA (reference sequence). V gave up 3 bases and J gave up 6 bases, with 18 bases separating them. The CDR3 DNA reads TGCAGTGCTAGTAAAGGTAGGAGTTCGGGTCAGCCCCAGCATTTT. As protein: CSASKGRSSGQPQHF.

This clone was found a few times. This chain joins TRBV6-2 or TRBV6-3 and TRBJ1-2, with TRBD1 as a possible D gene (6 bases). The CDR3 consists of 13 residues. In germline, CDR1 is MNHEY, CDR2 SVGEGT. V lost 4 bases and J 4 bases, leaving 10 bases between the germline ends. CDR3 bases: TGTGCCAGCAGTTTCGACAGGATCTATGGCTACACCTTC. Its translation: CASSFDRIYGYTF.

The chain is built from TRBV5-6 and TRBJ2-5, with 12 bases that match TRBD2. V lost 4 bases and J lost 5; bases outside the gene matches: 3. Germline V gene lookup returns CDR1 SGHDT and CDR2 YYEEEE. This CDR3 contains 14 residues. CDR3 sequence: CASSLAGGFETQYF. The CDR3 bases are TGTGCCAGCAGCCTAGCGGGGGGGTTTGAGACCCAGTACTTC.

J is TRBJ2-2 and V is TRBV21-1; the table's D call TRBD1 went unverified against the DNA. TRBV21-1 is an annotated pseudogene. This CDR3 contains 14 residues. The CDR3 nucleotides read TGTGCCAGCAGCGGACAGCCGAACACCGGGGAGCTGTTTTTT. It encodes CASSGQPNTGELFF.

The V gene is TRBV30, the J gene TRBJ1-2; TRBD1 aligns across 7 bases. The CDR3 spans 18 residues. Germline V gene data show CDR1 as GTSNPN and CDR2 as SVGIG (reference sequence). The ends lost 2 bases at V and 1 base at J; junction bases unmatched: 16. CDR3 nucleotide sequence: TGTGCCTGGAGTCCTCCCGGGACAGCGGCTTACTTTAACTATGGCTACACCTTC. As protein: CAWSPPGTAAYFNYGYTF.

The genes are TRBV2 and TRBJ1-5; TRBD1 aligns across 7 bases. This CDR3 has 13 amino acids. V lost 7 bases and J lost 6; bases outside the gene matches: 6. The germline V gene encodes CDR1 SNHLY and CDR2 FYNNEI. CDR3 sequence: CASTRGDAQPQHF. The CDR3 nucleotides read TGTGCCAGCACCAGGGGGGACGCTCAGCCCCAGCATTTT.

This clone was seen just once. The rearrangement links TRBV5-1 to TRBJ2-4; 8 nucleotides match TRBD1. The CDR3 sequence is 13 residues long. With 4 bases clipped from V and 5 bases from J, the junction kept 2 bases outside the gene matches. Germline V CDR1 and CDR2: SGHRS, YFSETQ. Written as DNA, the CDR3 is TGCGCCAGCAGCCAGGGACAGGAAAACATTCAGTACTTC. Translating gives CASSQGQENIQYF. The complete variable domain, with remaining parts taken from reference TRBV5-1 and TRBJ2-4, reads KAGVTQTPRYLIKTRGQQVTLSCSPISGHRSVSWYQQTPGQGLQFLFEYFSETQRNKGNFPGRFSGRQFSNSRSEMNVSTLELGDSALYLCASSQGQENIQYFGAGTRLSVL.

The table lists this clone with a count of one. The rearrangement uses TRBV5-8 and TRBJ2-7, with 11 bases matching TRBD1. This CDR3 is built from 17 residues. Unmatched junction bases numbered 9, after V lost 2 bases and J lost 2 bases. Looked up from germline, CDR1 is SGHTS and CDR2 is YDEGEE. CDR3 nucleotide sequence: TGTGCCAGCAGCTTACAAGGTGGGACAGGGGGAACCTACGAGCAGTACTTC. Translation: CASSLQGGTGGTYEQYF.

The rearrangement links TRBV21-1 to TRBJ1-5. TRBV21-1 is a recognized pseudogene. This CDR3 is 11 amino acids long. The CDR3 here is CANPRGRPQHF. The CDR3 DNA reads as TGTGCCAACCCGCGGGGTAGGCCCCAGCATTTT.

The rearrangement joins TRBV3-1 (or the pseudogene TRBV3-2) to TRBJ1-2, with D possibly TRBD1 on 6 matching bases. This CDR3 region has 14 residues. Germline V gene data show CDR1 as LGHDT and CDR2 as YNNKEL (reference sequence). Trimming cost V 3 bases and J 2 bases, with 10 bases left between them. The CDR3 coding sequence is TGTGCCAGCAGCCAGGCCCAGGGGAACTATGGCTACACCTTC. This encodes CASSQAQGNYGYTF.

The chain employs TRBV6-6 and TRBJ2-5, with 8 bases lining up with TRBD2. With 3 bases clipped from V and 3 bases from J, the junction kept 6 bases outside the gene matches. CDR3 length equals 15 residues. Germline CDR1 and CDR2: MNHNY and SVGAGI (reference sequence). The CDR3 spells CASSYSIAGKETQYF. CDR3 nucleotides: TGTGCCAGCAGTTATTCAATAGCGGGGAAAGAGACCCAGTACTTC.